This is a list of T cell receptor beta chains from one sample in a study of T cells in Graves' hyperthyroidism and ophthalmopathy. Using its own MiXCR run on the multiplex PCR reads, TCRdb lists one record per CDR3 protein. Here the sample spans 500,000 to 600,000 distinct CDR3 sequences, 35% to 50% being singletons. Input material: peripheral blood or thyroid tissue (not recorded which). These receptors came from an adult woman with Graves' disease, either hyperthyroidism or ophthalmopathy (not recorded which). Both conserved end residues are part of each CDR3. Each record gives: clone size, V gene, D gene, J gene, CDR3 DNA, CDR3 protein. The D gene is left open where the match is weak. Size is stated for part of the rows, as once, few or many counts, or as a class when the clone is expanded.

-	TRBV3-1	TRBD2	TRBJ2-7	TGTGCCAGCAGCCAAGAGCGCGGGAGCTACGAGCAGTACTTC	CASSQERGSYEQYF
-	TRBV7-9	TRBD1	TRBJ2-7	TGTGCCAGCAGCTTGTGGGACAGGGGGCCAGACGAGCAGTACTTC	CASSLWDRGPDEQYF
-	TRBV2	TRBD1	TRBJ1-5	TGTGCCAGCAGTCGACAGGGTAACGGTCAGCCCCAGCATTTT	CASSRQGNGQPQHF
few	TRBV29-1	-	TRBJ1-1	TGCAGCGTTGTCCTCCGGGTAGCTTTCTTT	CSVVLRVAFF
many	TRBV7-2	-	TRBJ2-7	TGTGCCAGCAGCTTAGCGCCCGCGGTCGGCTTCGAGCAGTACTTC	CASSLAPAVGFEQYF
-	TRBV11-2	TRBD1	TRBJ1-2	TGTGCCAGCAGCTTAGACGGGACAGGGCCCTTAGCTAACTATGGCTACACCTTC	CASSLDGTGPLANYGYTF
-	TRBV7-8	-	TRBJ2-7	TGTGCCAGCAGCTTATATGAGACAGGCTACGAGCAGTACTTC	CASSLYETGYEQYF
-	TRBV5-1	TRBD1	TRBJ1-2	TGCGCCAGCAGCTCTCCGGGACAGGGTATACTCGGCTACACCTTC	CASSSPGQGILGYTF
once	TRBV29-1	-	TRBJ2-5	TGCAGCGTTGCTCAGGACAGAGAGACCCAGTACTTC	CSVAQDRETQYF
-	TRBV10-1	TRBD1	TRBJ2-5	TGCGCCAGCGAAGTGACAGGGGTTCCGGAGACCCAGTACTTC	CASEVTGVPETQYF
-	TRBV4-1	-	TRBJ2-7	TGCGCCAGCAGCCAAGGGGTATATGGAATAACCTACGAGCAGTACTTC	CASSQGVYGITYEQYF
few	TRBV20-1	-	TRBJ1-6	TGCAGTGCTAGACAGGATGATAATTCACCCCTCCACTTT	CSARQDDNSPLHF
many	TRBV7-2	-	TRBJ2-5	TGTGCCAGCAGCGTCCAGGCGGGGAACCAAGAGACCCAGTACTTC	CASSVQAGNQETQYF
-	TRBV10-3	TRBD1	TRBJ2-7	TGTGCCATCAGCCTGACGGGACAGGAGCTCTCTTACGAGCAGTACTTC	CAISLTGQELSYEQYF